What follows are 5 T cell receptor beta chains derived from one specimen sequenced in a study of shared clonotypes between healthy human individuals. Terminally differentiated effector memory CD45RA+ cells were excluded from the naive CD8 cells, which were CD45RO-negative and positively selected for CCR7. Generated by immunoSEQ multiplex PCR, the TCRdb table keeps only in-frame clones and is missing some. This table has hundreds of thousands of clones, 85% to 95% appearing once. Sample: naive CD8+ T cells sorted from blood. These receptors all come from a woman aged 25 to 39 in good health.

This clone was seen only once. V and J are TRBV13 and TRBJ2-5; D remains ambiguous. The J call is uncertain, as TRBJ2-7 better fits the DNA end. The CDR3 has 14 residues. CDR1 is PRHDT, CDR2 FYEKMQ, per germline (reference sequence). The CDR3 DNA reads TGTGCCAGCAGCCCCAAGACAAAGACCTACGAGCAGTACTTC. As protein: CASSPKTKTYEQYF.

The rearrangement joins TRBV21-1 to TRBJ2-7. TRBV21-1 is annotated as a pseudogene. CDR3 length: 13 residues. The CDR3 DNA is TGTGCCAGCAGCAAAGGGGTAGCCTACGAGCAGTACTTC. This codes for CASSKGVAYEQYF.

This sequence joins TRBV5-4 and TRBJ1-1, with D uncertain. The germline gives CDR1 SGHNT, CDR2 YYREEE (reference sequence). The CDR3 covers 13 residues. V was shortened by 7 bases and J by 4 bases, with 14 bases between the two germline ends. The CDR3 protein is CASADRSGTEAFF. Written as DNA, the CDR3 is TGTGCCAGCGCGGATCGATCGGGCACTGAAGCTTTCTTT.

The rearrangement links TRBV5-1 to TRBJ2-7; D might be TRBD1 (5 bases). The germline CDR1 and CDR2 sequences are SGHRS and YFSETQ. This CDR3 region has 15 residues. The germline V and J ends were trimmed by 0 bases and 2 bases, with 12 bases remaining between them. CDR3: CASSLGQGLTYEQYF. CDR3 nucleotides: TGCGCCAGCAGCTTGGGGCAGGGTTTAACCTACGAGCAGTACTTC.

This rearrangement joins TRBV27 to TRBJ2-1; unclear D gene. CDR1 and CDR2 from the germline V gene are MNHEY and SMNVEV (reference sequence). The CDR3 spans 9 residues. V lost 3 bases and J lost 14, with 5 bases in between. CDR3: CASSFGKFF. The CDR3 DNA is TGTGCCAGCAGTTTTGGGAAGTTCTTC.